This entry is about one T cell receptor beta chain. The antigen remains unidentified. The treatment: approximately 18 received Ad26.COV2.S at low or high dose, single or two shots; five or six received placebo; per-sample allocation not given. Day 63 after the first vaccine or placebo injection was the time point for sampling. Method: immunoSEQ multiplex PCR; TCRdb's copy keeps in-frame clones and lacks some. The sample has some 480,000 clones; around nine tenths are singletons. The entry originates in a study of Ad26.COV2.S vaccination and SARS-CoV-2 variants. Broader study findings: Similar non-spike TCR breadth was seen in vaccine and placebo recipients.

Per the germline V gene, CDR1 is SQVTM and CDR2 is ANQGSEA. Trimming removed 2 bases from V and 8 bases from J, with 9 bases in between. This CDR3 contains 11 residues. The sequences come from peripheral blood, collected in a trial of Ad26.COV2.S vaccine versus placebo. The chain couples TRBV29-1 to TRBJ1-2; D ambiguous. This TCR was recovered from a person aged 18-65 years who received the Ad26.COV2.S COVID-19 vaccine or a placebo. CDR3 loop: CSVENLSGYTF. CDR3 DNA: TGCAGCGTTGAAAATTTAAGCGGCTACACCTTC.